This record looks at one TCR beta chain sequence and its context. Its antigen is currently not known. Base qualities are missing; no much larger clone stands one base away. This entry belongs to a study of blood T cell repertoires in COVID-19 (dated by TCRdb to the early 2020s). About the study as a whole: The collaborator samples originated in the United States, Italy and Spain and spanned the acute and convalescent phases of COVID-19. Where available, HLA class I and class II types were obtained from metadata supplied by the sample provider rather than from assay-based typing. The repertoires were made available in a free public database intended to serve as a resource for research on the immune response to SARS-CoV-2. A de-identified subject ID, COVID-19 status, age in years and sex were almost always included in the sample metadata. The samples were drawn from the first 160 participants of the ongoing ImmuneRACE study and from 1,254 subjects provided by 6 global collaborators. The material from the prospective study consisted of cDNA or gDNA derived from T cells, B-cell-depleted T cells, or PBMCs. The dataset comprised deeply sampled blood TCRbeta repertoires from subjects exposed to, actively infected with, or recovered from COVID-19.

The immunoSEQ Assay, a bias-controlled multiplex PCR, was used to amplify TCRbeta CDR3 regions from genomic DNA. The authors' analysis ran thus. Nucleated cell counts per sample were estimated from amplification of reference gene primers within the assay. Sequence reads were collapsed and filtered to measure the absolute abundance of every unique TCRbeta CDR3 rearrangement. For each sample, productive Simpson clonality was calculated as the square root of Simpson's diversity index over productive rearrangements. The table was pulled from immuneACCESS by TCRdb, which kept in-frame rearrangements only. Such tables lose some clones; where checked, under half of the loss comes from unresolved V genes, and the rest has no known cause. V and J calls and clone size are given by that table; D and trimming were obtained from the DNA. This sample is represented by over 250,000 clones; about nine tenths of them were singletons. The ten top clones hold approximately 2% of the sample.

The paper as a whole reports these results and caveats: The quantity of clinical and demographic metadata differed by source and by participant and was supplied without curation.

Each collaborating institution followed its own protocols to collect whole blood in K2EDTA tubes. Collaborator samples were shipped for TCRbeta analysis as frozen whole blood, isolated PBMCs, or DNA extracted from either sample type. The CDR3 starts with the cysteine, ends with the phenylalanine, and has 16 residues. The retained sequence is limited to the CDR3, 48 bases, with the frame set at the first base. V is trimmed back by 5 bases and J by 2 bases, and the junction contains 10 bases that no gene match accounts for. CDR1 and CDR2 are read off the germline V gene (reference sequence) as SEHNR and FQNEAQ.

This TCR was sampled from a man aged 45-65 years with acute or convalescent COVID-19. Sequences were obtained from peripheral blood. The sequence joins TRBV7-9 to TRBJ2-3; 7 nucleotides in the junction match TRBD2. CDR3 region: CASSPGGTGNTDTQYF. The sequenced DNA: TGTGCCAGCAGCCCCGGGGGGACGGGGAACACAGATACGCAGTATTTT.